The source of this T cell receptor delta chain is a study of delta chains in infants with herpesvirus infections (dated by TCRdb to 2021 to 2024). About the investigation overall: To characterize gammadelta T cell responses to primary cytomegalovirus (CMV) infection, researchers prospectively followed a birth cohort of Ugandan infants starting at birth. A public fetal Vdelta1/Vgamma8 gammadelta TCR clonotype was searched for in infants infected with CMV after birth. gammadelta TCRs were sequenced from PBMC of 18 CMV-infected infants (one congenitally infected) and under ten CMV-uninfected infants with enough sample available. Infant blood samples were grouped into approximate age categories of 1.5, 4, 8 and 12 months. The previously published Belgian fetal and cord blood gammadelta TCR data were not generated in this cohort and were added only for comparison.

Library method: RT-PCR. PBMC RNA was reverse transcribed with SuperScript II using gamma-chain- and delta-chain-specific primers to generate TCR cDNA. cDNA was purified with AMPure XP beads, amplified, and indexed with Illumina adapters using the Nextera XT Index Kit. An Illumina MiSeq with a V2 300-cycle kit was used to sequence the gammadelta TCR libraries. As for the original processing: Using MiXCR v2.1.12, CDR3 sequences were assembled, and reads were mapped onto D, J and V genes obtained from GenBank. Repertoire analyses of the CDR3 clonotypes were performed with VDJtools v1.2.1. TCRdb reprocessed the public data with the CATT caller; entries with the same nucleotide sequence were combined afterwards. For this entry, the V and J calls and clone size follow TCRdb and not the study's own pipeline. Counted in this sample were over 950 delta-chain clones; almost 30% of them appeared once. The top ten clonotypes cover 5.5% to 7.5% of the sample.

Paper-wide results and their limitations: Of around 20 CMV-infected infants, several carried the public Vdelta1 clonotype: the congenitally infected infant plus three who were infected postnatally before 120 days of age. Within Vdelta1 cells, the frequency of the public clonotype appeared to be inversely correlated with age at infection and to decay rapidly, seemingly not persisting past roughly two months. In CMV-uninfected infants, the public clonotype might still be present but below the detection limit. Detection of the public clonotype was limited to the first time point after infection, and the public clonotype was not found in uninfected infants or in infants infected after 120 days. The authors acknowledged a small sample size and a lack of race- or environment-matched controls, because almost all Ugandans acquire CMV before adulthood.

The CDR3 goes from the cysteine to the phenylalanine over 20 residues. Of all the DNA, just the CDR3 is kept, 60 bases in frame from base 1. Trimming costs V 1 base and J 2 bases, and their ends lie 26 bases apart. Sequences TSWWSYY (CDR1) and QGS (CDR2) are obtained from the germline V gene. Pregnant women getting prenatal care were recruited in Kampala, Uganda, and their infants were enrolled; maternal HIV status had to be documented. Home visits to families took place weekly, and collection of infant clinical information, oral swabs and peripheral blood began at 6 weeks of age and was repeated every 4 months after that. Blood was drawn into heparin tubes, and PBMC were isolated via Ficoll-Paque density gradient centrifugation and then cryopreserved. Regarding this clone: The clone's antigen remains unknown. Base-call qualities are not available, and no considerably larger clone is one nucleotide away.

The chain is encoded by TRDV1 joined to TRDJ1; TRDD2 might be the D gene, on 5 matching bases. The sequences come from peripheral blood, collected at time point 1 of longitudinal follow-up. The sequence came from a human donor who was a Ugandan infant, either HIV-exposed or HIV-unexposed (not recorded which). The encoded CDR3 is CALGEPATSGREGWTDKLIF. The nucleotide sequence is TGTGCTCTTGGGGAACCCGCAACTTCCGGACGGGAGGGGTGGACCGATAAACTCATCTTT.